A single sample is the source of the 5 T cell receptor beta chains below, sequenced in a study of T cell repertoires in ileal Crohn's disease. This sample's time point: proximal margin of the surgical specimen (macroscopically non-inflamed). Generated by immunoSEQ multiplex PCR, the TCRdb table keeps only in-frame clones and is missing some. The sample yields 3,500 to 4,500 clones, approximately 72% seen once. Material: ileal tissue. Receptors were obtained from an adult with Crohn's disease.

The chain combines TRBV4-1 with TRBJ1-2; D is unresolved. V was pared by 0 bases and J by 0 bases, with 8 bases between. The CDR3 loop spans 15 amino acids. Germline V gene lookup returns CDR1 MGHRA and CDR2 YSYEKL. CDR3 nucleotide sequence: TGCGCCAGCAGCCAAGAAGAGTGGGCTAACTATGGCTACACCTTC. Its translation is CASSQEEWANYGYTF.

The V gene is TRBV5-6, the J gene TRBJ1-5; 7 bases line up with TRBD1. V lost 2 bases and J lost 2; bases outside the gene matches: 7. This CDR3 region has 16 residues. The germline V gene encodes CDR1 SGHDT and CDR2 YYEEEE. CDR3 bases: TGTGCCAGCAGCTTCTACTACAGGGGCGGCAATCAGCCCCAGCATTTT. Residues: CASSFYYRGGNQPQHF.

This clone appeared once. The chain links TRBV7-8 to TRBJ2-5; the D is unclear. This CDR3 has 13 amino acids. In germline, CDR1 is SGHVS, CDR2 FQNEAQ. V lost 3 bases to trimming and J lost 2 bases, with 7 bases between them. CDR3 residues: CASSFRQQETQYF. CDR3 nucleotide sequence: TGTGCCAGCAGCTTTAGGCAGCAAGAGACCCAGTACTTC. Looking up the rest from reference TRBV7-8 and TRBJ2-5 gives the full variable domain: GAGVSQSPRYKVAKRGQDVALRCDPISGHVSLFWYQQALGQGPEFLTYFQNEAQLDKSGLPSDRFFAERPEGSVSTLKIQRTQQEDSAVYLCASSFRQQETQYFGPGTRLLVL.

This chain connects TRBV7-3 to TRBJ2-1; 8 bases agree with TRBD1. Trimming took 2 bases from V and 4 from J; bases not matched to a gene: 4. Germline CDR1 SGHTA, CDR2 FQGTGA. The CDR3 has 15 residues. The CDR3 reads CASSLVGQGYNEQFF. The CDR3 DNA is TGTGCCAGCAGCTTAGTCGGACAGGGATACAATGAGCAGTTCTTC.

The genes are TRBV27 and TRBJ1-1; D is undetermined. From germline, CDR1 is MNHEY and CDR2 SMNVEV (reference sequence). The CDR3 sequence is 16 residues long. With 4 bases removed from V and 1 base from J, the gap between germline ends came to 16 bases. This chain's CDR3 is CASSYLGVIGNTEAFF. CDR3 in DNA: TGTGCCAGCAGTTACTTAGGCGTAATTGGGAACACTGAAGCTTTCTTT.